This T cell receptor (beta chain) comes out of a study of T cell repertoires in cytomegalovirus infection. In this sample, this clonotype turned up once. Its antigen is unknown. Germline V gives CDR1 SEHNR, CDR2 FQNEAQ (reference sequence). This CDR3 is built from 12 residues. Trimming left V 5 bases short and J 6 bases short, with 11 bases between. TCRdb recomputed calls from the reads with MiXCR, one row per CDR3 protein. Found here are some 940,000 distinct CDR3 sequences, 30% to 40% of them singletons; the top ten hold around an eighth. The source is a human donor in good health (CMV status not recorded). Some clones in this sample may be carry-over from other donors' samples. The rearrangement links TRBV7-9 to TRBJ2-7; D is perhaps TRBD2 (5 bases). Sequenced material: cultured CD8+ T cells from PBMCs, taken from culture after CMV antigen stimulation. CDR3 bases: TGTGCCAGCAGCCCTACTAGGGCCGAGCAGTACTTC. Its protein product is CASSPTRAEQYF.